This is a list of T cell receptor beta chains from one sample in a study of blood T cell repertoires in COVID-19. Here immunoSEQ multiplex PCR was the method, and the copy in TCRdb shows in-frame clones only, minus some. The sample has 59,000 or so clones; approximately 81% are singletons. The specimen was peripheral blood. These receptors were taken from a woman older than 75 with active or convalescent COVID-19. Each CDR3 is given with its conserved first and last residue. The order of the fields is D gene, V gene, J gene, CDR3 protein. D genes are given only for firm matches.

>NA|TRBV4-1|TRBJ1-5
CASSQSRGGQPQHF
>NA|TRBV3-1/TRBV3-2|TRBJ2-7
CASSQGDGDYEQYF
>TRBD1|TRBV7-9|TRBJ2-5
CASSLGDRGETQYF
>NA|TRBV4-2|TRBJ1-2
CASSLGGSRYGEYGYTF
>TRBD2|TRBV15|TRBJ2-3
CATSPRLAGGRDTQYF
>TRBD1|TRBV7-2|TRBJ1-4
CASSLYRGEGEKLFF
>NA|TRBV7-2|TRBJ2-1
CASSAYAREQFF
>TRBD1|TRBV27|TRBJ2-1
CASSLRQGSEQFF
>TRBD1|TRBV7-2|TRBJ2-1
CASSLKWDRGEQFF
>NA|TRBV5-1|TRBJ2-5
CASSVQGFQETQYF
>NA|TRBV9|TRBJ1-4
CASSVTPQGGEKLFF
>NA|TRBV11-3|TRBJ2-2
CASSLEGLGELFF
>TRBD1|TRBV27|TRBJ1-6
CASSYRGDNSPLHF
>NA|TRBV7-2|TRBJ2-1
CASSPESASYNEQFF
>NA|TRBV7-9|TRBJ2-7
CASSPDNYYEQYF
>NA|TRBV2|TRBJ1-6
CASTLRAPENNSPLHF
>TRBD2|TRBV4-2|TRBJ2-3
CASSQDWGSGGKTDTQYF
>TRBD2|TRBV12-5|TRBJ2-2
CASGFGLAAAGELFF
>NA|TRBV14|TRBJ2-2
CATLGQTGELFF
>NA|TRBV2|TRBJ2-4
CASNLKVGGQENIQYF
>NA|TRBV29-1|TRBJ1-3
CSVDVGRNTIYF
>NA|TRBV7-2|TRBJ2-7
CASSASVLPTYEQYF
>TRBD2|TRBV11-2|TRBJ2-2
CASSSYGRGVRTGELFF
>TRBD1|TRBV28|TRBJ1-2
CASSLGQGATYGYTF
>TRBD1|TRBV6-4|TRBJ1-1
CASSTGQGNTEAFF
>TRBD1|TRBV5-1|TRBJ1-1
CASSSTGGLGTEAFF
>NA|TRBV3-1/TRBV3-2|TRBJ1-2
CASSQGEVRGNYGYTF
>TRBD2|TRBV20-1|TRBJ2-5
CSVAGVGTQYF
>NA|TRBV6-6|TRBJ1-5
CASSKPGEGNQPQHF
>NA|TRBV10-3|TRBJ2-7
CAISDSQGNYEQYF